This T cell receptor beta chain was found in a study of a mutant IDH1 vaccine in newly diagnosed glioma. Study-level background: It was radiotherapy, temozolomide, or both that patients received previously, with most receiving both.

The CDR3 contains 14 residues. J gave up 5 bases and V 4 bases, and 5 bases lay outside the gene matches. Germline values: CDR1 SGHNT, CDR2 YYREEE (reference sequence). Details on this clone: The antigen remains undetermined.

Data came from immunoSEQ multiplex PCR; TCRdb stores just in-frame clones and leaves some out. Here the sample spans around 30,000 clones, approximately 90% being singletons. Time point described: week 47, end of study. What each vaccine dose contained was 300 ug of mutant IDH1 20-mer peptide, accompanied by topical imiquimod. The material was PBMCs, obtained from a glioma patient whose treatment included an IDH1 peptide vaccine. This TCR derives from a woman younger than 45 with glioma. The chain couples TRBV5-4 to TRBJ1-4; 7 bases are shared with TRBD1. The CDR3 nucleotides are TGTGCCAGCAGCCGACAGGGCTCAAATGAAAAACTGTTTTTT. Protein product: CASSRQGSNEKLFF.